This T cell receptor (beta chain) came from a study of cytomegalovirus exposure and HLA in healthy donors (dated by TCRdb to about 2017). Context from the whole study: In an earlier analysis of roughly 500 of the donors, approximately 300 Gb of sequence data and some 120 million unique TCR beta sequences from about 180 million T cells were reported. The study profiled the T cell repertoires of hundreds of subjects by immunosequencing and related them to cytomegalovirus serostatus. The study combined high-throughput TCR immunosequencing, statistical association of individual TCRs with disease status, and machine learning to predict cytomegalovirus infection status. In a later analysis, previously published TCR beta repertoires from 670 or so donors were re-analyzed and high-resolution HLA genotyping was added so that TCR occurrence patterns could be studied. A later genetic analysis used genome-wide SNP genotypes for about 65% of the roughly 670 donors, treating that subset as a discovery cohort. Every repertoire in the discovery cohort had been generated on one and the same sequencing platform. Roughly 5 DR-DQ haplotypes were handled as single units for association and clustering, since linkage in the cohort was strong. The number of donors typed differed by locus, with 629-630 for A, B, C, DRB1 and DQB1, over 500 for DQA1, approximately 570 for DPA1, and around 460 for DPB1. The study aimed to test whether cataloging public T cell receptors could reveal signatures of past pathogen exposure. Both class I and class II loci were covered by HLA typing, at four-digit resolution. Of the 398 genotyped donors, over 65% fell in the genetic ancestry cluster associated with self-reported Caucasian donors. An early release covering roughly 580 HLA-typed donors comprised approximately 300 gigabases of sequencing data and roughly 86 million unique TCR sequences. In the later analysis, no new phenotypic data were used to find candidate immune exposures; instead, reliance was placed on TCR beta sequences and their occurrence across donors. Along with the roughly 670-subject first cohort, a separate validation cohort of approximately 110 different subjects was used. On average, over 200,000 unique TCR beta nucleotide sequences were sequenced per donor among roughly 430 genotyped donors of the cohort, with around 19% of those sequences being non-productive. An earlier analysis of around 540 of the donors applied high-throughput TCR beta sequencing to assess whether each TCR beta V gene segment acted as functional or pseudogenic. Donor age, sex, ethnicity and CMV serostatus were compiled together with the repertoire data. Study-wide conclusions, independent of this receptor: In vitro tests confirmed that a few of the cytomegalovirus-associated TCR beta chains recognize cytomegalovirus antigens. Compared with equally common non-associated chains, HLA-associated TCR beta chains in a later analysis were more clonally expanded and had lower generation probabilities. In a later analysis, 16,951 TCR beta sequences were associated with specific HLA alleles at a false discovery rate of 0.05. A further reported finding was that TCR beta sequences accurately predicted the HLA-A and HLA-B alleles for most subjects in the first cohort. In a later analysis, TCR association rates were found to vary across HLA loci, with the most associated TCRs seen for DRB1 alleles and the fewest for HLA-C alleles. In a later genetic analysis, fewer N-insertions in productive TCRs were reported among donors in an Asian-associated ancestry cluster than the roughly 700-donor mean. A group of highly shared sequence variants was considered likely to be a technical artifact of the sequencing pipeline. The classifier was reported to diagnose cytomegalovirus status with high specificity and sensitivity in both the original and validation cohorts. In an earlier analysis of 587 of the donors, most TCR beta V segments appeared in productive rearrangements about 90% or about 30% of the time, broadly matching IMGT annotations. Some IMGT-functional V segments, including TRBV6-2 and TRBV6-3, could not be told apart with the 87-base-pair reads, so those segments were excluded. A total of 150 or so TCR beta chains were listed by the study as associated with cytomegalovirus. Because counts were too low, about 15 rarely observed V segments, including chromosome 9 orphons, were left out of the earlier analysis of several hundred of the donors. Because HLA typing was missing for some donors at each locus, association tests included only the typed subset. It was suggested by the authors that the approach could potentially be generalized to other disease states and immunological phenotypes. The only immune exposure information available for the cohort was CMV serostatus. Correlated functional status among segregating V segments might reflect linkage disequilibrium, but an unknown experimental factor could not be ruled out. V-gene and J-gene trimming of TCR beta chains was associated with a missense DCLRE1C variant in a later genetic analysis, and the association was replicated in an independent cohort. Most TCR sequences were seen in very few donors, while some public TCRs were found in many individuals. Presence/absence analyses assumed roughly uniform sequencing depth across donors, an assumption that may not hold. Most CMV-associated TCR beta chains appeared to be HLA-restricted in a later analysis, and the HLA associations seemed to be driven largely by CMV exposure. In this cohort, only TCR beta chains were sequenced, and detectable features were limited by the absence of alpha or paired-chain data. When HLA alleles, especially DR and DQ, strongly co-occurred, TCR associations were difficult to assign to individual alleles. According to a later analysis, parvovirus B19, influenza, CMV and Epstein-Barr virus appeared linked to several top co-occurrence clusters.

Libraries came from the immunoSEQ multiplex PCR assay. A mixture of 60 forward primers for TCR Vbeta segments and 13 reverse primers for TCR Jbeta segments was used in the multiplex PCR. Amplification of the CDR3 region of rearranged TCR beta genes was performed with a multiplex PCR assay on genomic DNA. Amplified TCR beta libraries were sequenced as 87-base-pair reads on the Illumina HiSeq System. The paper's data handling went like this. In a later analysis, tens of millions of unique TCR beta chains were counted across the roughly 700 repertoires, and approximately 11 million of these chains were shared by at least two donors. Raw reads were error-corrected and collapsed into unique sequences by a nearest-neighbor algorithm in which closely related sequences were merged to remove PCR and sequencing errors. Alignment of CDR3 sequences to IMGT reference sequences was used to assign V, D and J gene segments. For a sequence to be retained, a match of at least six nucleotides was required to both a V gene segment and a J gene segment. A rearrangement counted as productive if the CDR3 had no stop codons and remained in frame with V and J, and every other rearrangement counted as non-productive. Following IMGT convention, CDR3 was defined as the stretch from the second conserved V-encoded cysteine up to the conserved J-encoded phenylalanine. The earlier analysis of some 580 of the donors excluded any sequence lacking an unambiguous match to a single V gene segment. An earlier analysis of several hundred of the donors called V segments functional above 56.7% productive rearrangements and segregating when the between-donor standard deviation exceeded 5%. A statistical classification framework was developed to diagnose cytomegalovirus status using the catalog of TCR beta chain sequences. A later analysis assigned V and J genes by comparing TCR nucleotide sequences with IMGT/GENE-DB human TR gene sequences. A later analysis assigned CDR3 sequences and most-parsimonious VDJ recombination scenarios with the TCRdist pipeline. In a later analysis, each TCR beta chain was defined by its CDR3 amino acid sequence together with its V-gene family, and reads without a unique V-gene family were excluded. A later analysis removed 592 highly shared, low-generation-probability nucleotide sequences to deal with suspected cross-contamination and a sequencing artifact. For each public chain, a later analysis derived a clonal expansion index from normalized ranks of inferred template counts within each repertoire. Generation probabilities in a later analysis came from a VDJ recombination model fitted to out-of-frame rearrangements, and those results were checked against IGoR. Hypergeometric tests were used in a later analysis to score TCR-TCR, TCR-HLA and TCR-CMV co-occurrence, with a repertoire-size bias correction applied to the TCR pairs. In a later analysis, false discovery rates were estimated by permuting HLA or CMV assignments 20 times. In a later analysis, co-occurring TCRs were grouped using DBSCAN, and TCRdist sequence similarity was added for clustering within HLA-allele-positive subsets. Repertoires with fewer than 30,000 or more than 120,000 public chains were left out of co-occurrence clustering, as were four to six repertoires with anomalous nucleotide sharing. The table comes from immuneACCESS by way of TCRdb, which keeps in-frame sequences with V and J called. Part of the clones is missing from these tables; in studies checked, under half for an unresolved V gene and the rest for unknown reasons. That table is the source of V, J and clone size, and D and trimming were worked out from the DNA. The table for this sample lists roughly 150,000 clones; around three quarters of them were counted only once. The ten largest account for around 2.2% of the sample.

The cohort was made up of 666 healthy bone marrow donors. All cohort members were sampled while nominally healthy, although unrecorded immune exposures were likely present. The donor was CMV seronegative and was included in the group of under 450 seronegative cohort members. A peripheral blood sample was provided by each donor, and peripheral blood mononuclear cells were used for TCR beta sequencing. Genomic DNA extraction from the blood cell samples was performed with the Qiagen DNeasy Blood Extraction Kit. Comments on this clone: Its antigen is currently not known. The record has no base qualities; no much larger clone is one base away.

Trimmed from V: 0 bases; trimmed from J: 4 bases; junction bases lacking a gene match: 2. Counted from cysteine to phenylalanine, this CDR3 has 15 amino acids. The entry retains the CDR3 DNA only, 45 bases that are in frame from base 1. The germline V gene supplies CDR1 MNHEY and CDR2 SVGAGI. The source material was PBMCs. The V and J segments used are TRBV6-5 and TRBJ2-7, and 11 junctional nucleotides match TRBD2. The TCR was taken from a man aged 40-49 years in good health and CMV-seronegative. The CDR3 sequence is CASSYSGLAAYEQYF. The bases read TGTGCCAGCAGTTACTCGGGACTAGCGGCTTACGAGCAGTACTTC.